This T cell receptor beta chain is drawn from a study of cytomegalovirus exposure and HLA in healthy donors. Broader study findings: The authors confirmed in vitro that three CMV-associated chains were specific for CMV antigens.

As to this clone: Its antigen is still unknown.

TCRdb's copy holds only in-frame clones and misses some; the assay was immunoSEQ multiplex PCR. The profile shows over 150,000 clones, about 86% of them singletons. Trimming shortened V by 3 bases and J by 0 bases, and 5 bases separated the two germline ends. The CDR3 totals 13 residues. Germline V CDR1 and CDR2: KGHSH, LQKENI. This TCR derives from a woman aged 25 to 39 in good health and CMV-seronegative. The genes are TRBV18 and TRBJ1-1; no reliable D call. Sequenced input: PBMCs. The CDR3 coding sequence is TGTGCCAGCTCACCCCACGTGAACACTGAAGCTTTCTTT. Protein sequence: CASSPHVNTEAFF.